The rows below give T cell receptor beta chains drawn from one sample of a study of cytomegalovirus exposure and HLA in healthy donors. Profiled with immunoSEQ multiplex PCR; TCRdb holds only in-frame clones, not every one. Of roughly 200,000 clones in the sample, 75% to 90% are singletons; the top ten hold 0.25% to 0.4%. Sequences were obtained from PBMCs. The receptor set was obtained from a woman in her twenties or thirties in good health and CMV-seronegative. CDR3s include the opening cysteine and the closing phenylalanine or tryptophan. A D gene is named only where the DNA matches it firmly. Size is omitted from some rows. Given values are once, few, many or a class for expanded clones.

v_gene	d_gene	abundance	len	j_gene	CDR3aa	CDR3nt
TRBV5-4	TRBD2	.	15	TRBJ2-3	CASSFSGLATDTQYF	TGTGCCAGCAGCTTTAGCGGACTAGCGACAGATACGCAGTATTTT
TRBV4-1	.	.	13	TRBJ2-1	CATSRAVYNEQFF	TGCGCCACCTCGCGGGCAGTTTACAATGAGCAGTTCTTC
TRBV9	TRBD2	.	14	TRBJ2-7	CASSVAPSGYEQYF	TGTGCCAGCAGCGTAGCTCCTAGCGGGTACGAGCAGTACTTC
TRBV11-2	.	.	12	TRBJ2-1	CASSLQYNEQFF	TGTGCCAGCAGCTTACAGTACAATGAGCAGTTCTTC
TRBV5-1	TRBD2	.	15	TRBJ2-2	CASSLGGGSTGELFF	TGCGCCAGCAGCCTCGGGGGAGGGTCGACCGGGGAGCTGTTTTTT
TRBV4-2	.	.	16	TRBJ2-7	CASSQDVAGLTYEQYF	TGTGCCAGCAGCCAAGATGTCGCGGGACTCACCTACGAGCAGTACTTC
TRBV6-5	.	once	13	TRBJ2-3	CASRDWTTDTQYF	TGTGCCAGCAGGGACTGGACCACAGATACGCAGTATTTT
TRBV5-4	.	few	15	TRBJ2-1	CASSLDGSSYNEQFF	TGTGCCAGCAGCTTGGATGGTAGCTCCTACAATGAGCAGTTCTTC
TRBV28	TRBD1	.	16	TRBJ1-1	CASSLAATGRFGWAFF	TGTGCCAGCAGTTTAGCAGCGACAGGGCGATTCGGGTGGGCTTTCTTT
TRBV5-1	.	.	13	TRBJ1-2	CASSLEAAYGYTF	TGCGCCAGCAGCTTGGAGGCGGCTTATGGCTACACCTTC
TRBV7-7	TRBD1	.	14	TRBJ1-4	CASSLTTGVEKLFF	TGTGCTAGCAGCTTGACGACAGGGGTTGAAAAACTGTTTTTT
TRBV28	TRBD1	.	15	TRBJ1-1	CASSSWTGLGTEAFF	TGTGCCAGCAGTTCTTGGACAGGGTTGGGCACTGAAGCTTTCTTT
TRBV7-9	.	.	16	TRBJ2-1	CASSHAAVVPYNEQFF	TGTGCCAGCAGCCATGCGGCAGTCGTTCCCTACAATGAGCAGTTCTTC
TRBV6-5	.	.	11	TRBJ2-5	CASSLGETQYF	TGTGCCAGCAGCCTCGGAGAGACCCAGTACTTC
TRBV5-6	.	.	16	TRBJ2-3	CASSFRVVVETDTQYF	TGTGCCAGCAGCTTCCGGGTGGTGGTTGAGACAGATACGCAGTATTTT
TRBV5-1	TRBD1	few	16	TRBJ1-1	CASSPPEQGRNTEAFF	TGCGCCAGCAGCCCACCTGAACAGGGGAGGAACACTGAAGCTTTCTTT
TRBV10-3	TRBD2	.	13	TRBJ2-7	CAISAGGPPEQYF	TGTGCCATCTCAGCGGGAGGGCCTCCTGAGCAGTACTTC
TRBV7-9	.	.	17	TRBJ1-2	CASSFQRGPDNPYGYTF	TGTGCCAGCAGCTTCCAGCGGGGCCCAGACAACCCCTATGGCTACACCTTC
TRBV29-1	.	.	13	TRBJ2-5	CSAFGGFQETQYF	TGCAGCGCCTTTGGAGGGTTCCAAGAGACCCAGTACTTC
TRBV7-6	TRBD1	.	12	TRBJ2-7	CASSKDRGEQYF	TGTGCCAGCAGCAAGGACAGGGGCGAGCAGTACTTC
TRBV9	TRBD1	once	15	TRBJ2-3	CASSVGTGEYDTQYF	TGTGCCAGCAGCGTCGGGACAGGCGAGTATGATACGCAGTATTTT
TRBV20-1	.	once	11	TRBJ1-2	CSARETGGYTF	TGCAGTGCTAGAGAAACCGGTGGCTACACCTTC
TRBV9	.	.	13	TRBJ1-1	CASSERVNTEAFF	TGTGCCAGCAGCGAGAGGGTGAACACTGAAGCTTTCTTT
TRBV27	.	.	14	TRBJ1-3	CASSLRGGGNTIYF	TGTGCCAGCAGTTTACGGGGGGGAGGAAACACCATATATTTT
TRBV4-2	TRBD1	.	16	TRBJ2-3	CASSPGQRQGTDTQYF	TGTGCCAGCAGCCCGGGACAGCGACAAGGCACAGATACGCAGTATTTT
TRBV27	TRBD1	.	15	TRBJ1-2	CASSPGQGRPYGYTF	TGTGCCAGCAGTCCGGGACAGGGAAGGCCCTATGGCTACACCTTC
TRBV6-5	TRBD1	.	13	TRBJ2-7	CASRRQGVNEQYF	TGTGCCAGCAGACGGCAGGGGGTGAACGAGCAGTACTTC
TRBV28	.	once	14	TRBJ1-2	CASYSTDNVYGYTF	TGTGCCAGCTATTCTACGGACAACGTCTATGGCTACACCTTC
TRBV19	TRBD1	.	14	TRBJ2-2	CASSGTGYTGELFF	TGTGCCAGTTCCGGGACAGGTTACACCGGGGAGCTGTTTTTT
TRBV28	.	.	15	TRBJ2-2	CASSPSRQNTGELFF	TGTGCCAGCAGCCCATCGCGGCAGAACACCGGGGAGCTGTTTTTT
TRBV5-4	.	once	11	TRBJ2-5	CASSHGETQYF	TGTGCCAGCAGCCACGGGGAGACCCAGTACTTC
TRBV4-1	TRBD2	few	18	TRBJ2-4	CASSPGLAGGRAKNIQYF	TGCGCCAGCAGCCCAGGACTAGCGGGAGGTAGGGCCAAAAACATTCAGTACTTC
TRBV14	.	.	17	TRBJ2-3	CASSQDNRLASTDTQYF	TGTGCCAGCAGCCAAGATAATCGCCTAGCGAGCACAGATACGCAGTATTTT
TRBV11-2	.	.	13	TRBJ2-2	CASRYRAPGELFF	TGTGCCAGCAGGTACAGGGCTCCCGGGGAGCTGTTTTTT
TRBV2	TRBD2	once	19	TRBJ2-3	CASSLVRLAGPGGTDTQYF	TGTGCCAGCAGTCTGGTTAGGCTAGCGGGCCCCGGGGGCACAGATACGCAGTATTTT
TRBV11-2	TRBD1	.	18	TRBJ2-2	CASSLILGQGARTGELFF	TGTGCCAGCAGCTTAATTTTGGGACAGGGGGCCAGGACCGGGGAGCTGTTTTTT
TRBV5-6	TRBD1	.	13	TRBJ1-2	CASSYLTGEGYTF	TGTGCCAGCAGCTACTTGACAGGGGAGGGCTACACCTTC
TRBV5-1	.	.	15	TRBJ2-2	CASSQQDPGTGELFF	TGCGCCAGCAGCCAGCAGGACCCGGGAACCGGGGAGCTGTTTTTT
TRBV11-2	TRBD2	.	17	TRBJ2-3	CASSLGLAGALTDTQYF	TGTGCCAGCAGCTTAGGACTAGCGGGGGCTCTCACAGATACGCAGTATTTT
TRBV7-2	TRBD1	.	13	TRBJ2-7	CASSTRDSNEQYF	TGTGCCAGCTCCACCCGGGACAGCAACGAGCAGTACTTC
TRBV5-6	TRBD1	.	16	TRBJ2-1	CASTFFEGASYNEQFF	TGTGCCAGCACCTTTTTTGAGGGGGCCTCCTACAATGAGCAGTTCTTC
TRBV27	TRBD2	.	14	TRBJ2-7	CASSYASGPYEQYF	TGTGCCAGCAGTTATGCTAGCGGACCCTACGAGCAGTACTTC
TRBV18	TRBD1	.	15	TRBJ2-5	CASSPRDRGQETQYF	TGTGCCAGCTCACCACGAGACAGGGGCCAAGAGACCCAGTACTTC
TRBV9	TRBD1	.	14	TRBJ2-7	CASSVAGGPYEQYF	TGTGCCAGCAGCGTTGCAGGGGGCCCCTACGAGCAGTACTTC
TRBV2	TRBD2	.	14	TRBJ2-7	CASSEVLADYEQYF	TGTGCCAGCAGTGAAGTCCTAGCGGATTACGAGCAGTACTTC
TRBV5-5	TRBD2	few	15	TRBJ2-7	CASSLVSSGNYEQYF	TGTGCCAGCAGCTTGGTATCTAGCGGGAACTACGAGCAGTACTTC
TRBV6-5	TRBD2	.	16	TRBJ2-3	CASRYLAGIGTDTQYF	TGTGCCAGCAGATACCTAGCGGGAATCGGCACAGATACGCAGTATTTT
TRBV28	.	.	13	TRBJ1-4	CASSSTGWGKLFF	TGTGCCAGTAGTAGCACAGGGTGGGGAAAACTGTTTTTT
TRBV4-2	TRBD2	.	16	TRBJ2-7	CASSQGPGLETYEQYF	TGTGCCAGCAGCCAAGGGCCGGGACTAGAAACCTACGAGCAGTACTTC
TRBV15	TRBD2	.	15	TRBJ2-1	CATRPAGTSGNEQFF	TGTGCCACCAGGCCTGCCGGGACTAGCGGGAATGAGCAGTTCTTC
TRBV2	.	.	14	TRBJ1-5	CASSELSRGQPQHF	TGTGCCAGCAGTGAGCTAAGCCGGGGACAGCCCCAGCATTTT